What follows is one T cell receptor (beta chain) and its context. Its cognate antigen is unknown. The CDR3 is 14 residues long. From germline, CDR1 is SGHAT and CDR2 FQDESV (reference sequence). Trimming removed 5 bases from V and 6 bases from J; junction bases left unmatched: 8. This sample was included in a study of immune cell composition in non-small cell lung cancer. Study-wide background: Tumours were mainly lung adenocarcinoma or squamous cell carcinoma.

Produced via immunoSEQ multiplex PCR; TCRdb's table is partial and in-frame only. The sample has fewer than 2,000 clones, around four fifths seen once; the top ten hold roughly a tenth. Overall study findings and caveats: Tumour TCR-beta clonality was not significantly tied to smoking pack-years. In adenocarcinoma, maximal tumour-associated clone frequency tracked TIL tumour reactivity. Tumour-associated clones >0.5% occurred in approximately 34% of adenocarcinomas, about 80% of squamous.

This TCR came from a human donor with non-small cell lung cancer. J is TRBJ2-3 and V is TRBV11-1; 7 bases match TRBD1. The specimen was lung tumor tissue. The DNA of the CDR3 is TGTGCCAGCAGCGTATCACAGGGGTTTGATACGCAGTATTTT. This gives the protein CASSVSQGFDTQYF. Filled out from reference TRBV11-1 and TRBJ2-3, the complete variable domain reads EAEVAQSPRYKITEKSQAVAFWCDPISGHATLYWYRQILGQGPELLVQFQDESVVDDSQLPKDRFSAERLKGVDSTLKIQPAELGDSAMYLCASSVSQGFDTQYFGPGTRLTVL.